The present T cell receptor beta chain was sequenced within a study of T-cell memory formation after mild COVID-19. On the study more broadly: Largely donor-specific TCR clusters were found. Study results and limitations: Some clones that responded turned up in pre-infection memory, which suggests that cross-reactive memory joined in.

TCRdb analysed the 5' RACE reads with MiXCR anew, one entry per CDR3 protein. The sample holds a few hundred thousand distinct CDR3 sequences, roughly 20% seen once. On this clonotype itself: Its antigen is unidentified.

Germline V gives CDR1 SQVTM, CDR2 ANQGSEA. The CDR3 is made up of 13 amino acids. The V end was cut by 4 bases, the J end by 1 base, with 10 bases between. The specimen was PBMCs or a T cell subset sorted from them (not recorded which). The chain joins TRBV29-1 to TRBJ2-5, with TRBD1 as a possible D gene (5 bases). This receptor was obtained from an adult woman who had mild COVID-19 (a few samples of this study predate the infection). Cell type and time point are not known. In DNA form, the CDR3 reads TGCAGCGTTGGTCGGACATTCCAAGAGACCCAGTACTTC. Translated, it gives CSVGRTFQETQYF.